These T cell receptor beta chains were read from a single sample in a study of graft-versus-host responses after intestinal transplantation. TCRdb's table, derived via immunoSEQ multiplex PCR, lists solely in-frame clones and lacks some. The table includes about 40,000 clones, about 90% detected once. The source material was PBMCs, sampled approximately 300 days after intestinal transplant. The receptor source for this set is a human patient who received an intestinal transplant, so some T cells may come from the graft donor. Both conserved end residues are part of each CDR3. D genes are given only for firm matches. Clone size, where shown, is once, few, many, or a class for clones that have expanded.

j_gene: TRBJ2-7; abundance: .; v_gene: TRBV11-2; len: 14; d_gene: TRBD1; CDR3nt: TGTGCCAGCAGCCACGGGACAGGCTCCTACGAGCAGTACTTC; CDR3aa: CASSHGTGSYEQYF
j_gene: TRBJ2-7; abundance: few; v_gene: TRBV28; len: 13; d_gene: .; CDR3nt: TGTGCCAGCAGTCCCCCAGGAGATTCCGAGCAGTACTTC; CDR3aa: CASSPPGDSEQYF
j_gene: TRBJ2-1; abundance: .; v_gene: TRBV30; len: 15; d_gene: TRBD1; CDR3nt: TGTGCCTGGAGTGTCGGACAGGGCGCTTACAATGAGCAGTTCTTC; CDR3aa: CAWSVGQGAYNEQFF
j_gene: TRBJ1-5; abundance: .; v_gene: TRBV7-2; len: 15; d_gene: .; CDR3nt: TGTGCCAGCAGCCTAGCAGCAGGTTACAATCAGCCCCAGCATTTT; CDR3aa: CASSLAAGYNQPQHF
j_gene: TRBJ2-7; abundance: .; v_gene: TRBV4-2; len: 15; d_gene: TRBD2; CDR3nt: TGTGCCAGCAGCCAGACCGGGACTAGGGCTCCCGAGCAGTACTTC; CDR3aa: CASSQTGTRAPEQYF
j_gene: TRBJ2-5; abundance: .; v_gene: TRBV7-9; len: 12; d_gene: TRBD2; CDR3nt: TGTGCCAGCAGCCGGGGGGAGTATTTCCAGTACTTC; CDR3aa: CASSRGEYFQYF
j_gene: TRBJ2-7; abundance: .; v_gene: TRBV4-1; len: 14; d_gene: TRBD1; CDR3nt: TGCGCCAGCAGCCGACAGGGGGCGTTCTACGAGCAGTACTTC; CDR3aa: CASSRQGAFYEQYF
j_gene: TRBJ2-3; abundance: few; v_gene: TRBV10-1; len: 12; d_gene: .; CDR3nt: TGCGCCAGCAGTGACCCCACAGATACGCAGTATTTT; CDR3aa: CASSDPTDTQYF
j_gene: TRBJ1-1; abundance: .; v_gene: TRBV7-6; len: 14; d_gene: .; CDR3nt: TGTGCCAGCACCTTTTTTTGCCGGGGCACTGAAGCTTTCTTT; CDR3aa: CASTFFCRGTEAFF
j_gene: TRBJ1-1; abundance: once; v_gene: TRBV25-1; len: 14; d_gene: .; CDR3nt: TGTGCCAGCAGTGCGTTGGGGCGCAGCACTGAAGCTTTCTTT; CDR3aa: CASSALGRSTEAFF
j_gene: TRBJ1-1; abundance: .; v_gene: TRBV2; len: 13; d_gene: .; CDR3nt: TGTGCCAGCAGTGAAAGGGGCGCCACTGAAGCTTTCTTT; CDR3aa: CASSERGATEAFF
j_gene: TRBJ1-3; abundance: .; v_gene: TRBV4-2; len: 16; d_gene: .; CDR3nt: TGTGCCAGCAGCCACGGACCGACAGGCTTTGGAAACACCATATATTTT; CDR3aa: CASSHGPTGFGNTIYF
j_gene: TRBJ2-2; abundance: .; v_gene: TRBV9; len: 15; d_gene: TRBD2; CDR3nt: TGTGCCAGCAGCGTCGGGACTACGAACACCGGGGAGCTGTTTTTT; CDR3aa: CASSVGTTNTGELFF
j_gene: TRBJ1-2; abundance: .; v_gene: TRBV6-5; len: 15; d_gene: .; CDR3nt: TGTGCCAGCAGTTACGGGGCTGGGAAGGCCTATGGCTACACCTTC; CDR3aa: CASSYGAGKAYGYTF
j_gene: TRBJ2-3; abundance: once; v_gene: TRBV4-1; len: 18; d_gene: TRBD2; CDR3nt: TGCGCCAGCAGCCACAACCGCGGGACTAGCGGGGCGACAGATACGCAGTATTTT; CDR3aa: CASSHNRGTSGATDTQYF
j_gene: TRBJ2-7; abundance: .; v_gene: TRBV4-1; len: 13; d_gene: TRBD2; CDR3nt: TGCGCCAGCAGGGGGACTAGCAACCACGAGCAGTACTTC; CDR3aa: CASRGTSNHEQYF
j_gene: TRBJ1-1; abundance: .; v_gene: TRBV5-4; len: 14; d_gene: .; CDR3nt: TGTGCCAGCAGCTTAGTACATGTGAACACTGAAGCTTTCTTT; CDR3aa: CASSLVHVNTEAFF
j_gene: TRBJ2-7; abundance: .; v_gene: TRBV4-1; len: 19; d_gene: TRBD1; CDR3nt: TGCGCCAGCAGCCAAGAGGGACAGGGGGCTCAATTTTCTTCCTACGAGCAGTACTTC; CDR3aa: CASSQEGQGAQFSSYEQYF
j_gene: TRBJ2-1; abundance: .; v_gene: TRBV27; len: 10; d_gene: .; CDR3nt: TGTGCCAGCAGTTATCCTGAGCAGTTCTTC; CDR3aa: CASSYPEQFF
j_gene: TRBJ2-1; abundance: .; v_gene: TRBV6-5; len: 13; d_gene: .; CDR3nt: TGTGCCAGCAGTTGGGGGGGCGACAATGAGCAGTTCTTC; CDR3aa: CASSWGGDNEQFF
j_gene: TRBJ2-7; abundance: .; v_gene: TRBV4-1; len: 15; d_gene: TRBD1; CDR3nt: TGCGCCAGCAGCCAGGGGCCGGGACAGGCCGCCGAGCAGTACTTC; CDR3aa: CASSQGPGQAAEQYF
j_gene: TRBJ1-2; abundance: .; v_gene: TRBV6-5; len: 15; d_gene: TRBD1; CDR3nt: TGTGCCAGCAGTAGCCCGGGACAGGGAGCCTATGGCTACACCTTC; CDR3aa: CASSSPGQGAYGYTF
j_gene: TRBJ2-5; abundance: .; v_gene: TRBV19; len: 16; d_gene: .; CDR3nt: TGTGCCAGTAGTATTGTAACGGGACGGAGCCAAGAGACCCAGTACTTC; CDR3aa: CASSIVTGRSQETQYF
j_gene: TRBJ2-1; abundance: .; v_gene: TRBV19; len: 14; d_gene: .; CDR3nt: TGTGCCAGTAGTATGCTACTTATAGGCAATGAGCAGTTCTTC; CDR3aa: CASSMLLIGNEQFF
j_gene: TRBJ2-3; abundance: .; v_gene: TRBV25-1; len: 15; d_gene: .; CDR3nt: TGTGCCAGCAGTGAGAGGAGCGCGAAGGCGGATACGCAGTATTTT; CDR3aa: CASSERSAKADTQYF
j_gene: TRBJ2-3; abundance: .; v_gene: TRBV29-1; len: 15; d_gene: TRBD1; CDR3nt: TGCAGCGTTGGACGGACAGGGAATAGCACAGATACGCAGTATTTT; CDR3aa: CSVGRTGNSTDTQYF
j_gene: TRBJ2-7; abundance: once; v_gene: TRBV6-6; len: 13; d_gene: .; CDR3nt: TGTGCTTCGGGACCTAAAGAGGCCTACGAGCAGTACTTC; CDR3aa: CASGPKEAYEQYF
j_gene: TRBJ1-1; abundance: .; v_gene: TRBV2; len: 13; d_gene: TRBD1; CDR3nt: TGTGCCAGCAGTGGACAGGGGAGTACTGAAGCTTTCTTT; CDR3aa: CASSGQGSTEAFF
j_gene: TRBJ2-3; abundance: .; v_gene: TRBV19; len: 15; d_gene: TRBD2; CDR3nt: TGTGCCAGTAGCAGGACTAGCGGGTACCCCGATACGCAGTATTTT; CDR3aa: CASSRTSGYPDTQYF
j_gene: TRBJ1-5; abundance: .; v_gene: TRBV2; len: 12; d_gene: .; CDR3nt: TGTGCCAGCAGTGAGAATAATCAGCCCCAGCATTTT; CDR3aa: CASSENNQPQHF
j_gene: TRBJ2-3; abundance: .; v_gene: TRBV7-7; len: 14; d_gene: .; CDR3nt: TGTGCTAGCAGCCTAGGAGTGGGGGGAGATACGCAGTATTTT; CDR3aa: CASSLGVGGDTQYF
j_gene: TRBJ2-3; abundance: .; v_gene: TRBV6-5; len: 13; d_gene: TRBD2; CDR3nt: TGTGCCACCGGGAGGGGCGTCACAGATACGCAGTATTTT; CDR3aa: CATGRGVTDTQYF
j_gene: TRBJ2-2; abundance: .; v_gene: TRBV21-1; len: 13; d_gene: .; CDR3nt: TGTGCCAGCAGCGCCGAGGACACCGGGGAGCTGTTTTTT; CDR3aa: CASSAEDTGELFF
j_gene: TRBJ2-5; abundance: .; v_gene: TRBV5-4; len: 13; d_gene: .; CDR3nt: TGTGCCAGCAGCCGCTGGGGAGTGGAGACCCAGTACTTC; CDR3aa: CASSRWGVETQYF
j_gene: TRBJ2-5; abundance: .; v_gene: TRBV4-1; len: 13; d_gene: .; CDR3nt: TGCGCCAGCAGCCAAGCGGTCTCAGAGACCCAGTACTTC; CDR3aa: CASSQAVSETQYF
j_gene: TRBJ2-5; abundance: .; v_gene: TRBV5-1; len: 15; d_gene: TRBD2; CDR3nt: TGCGCCAGCAGCCCCGGACTAGCGGGAGGAGAGACCCAGTACTTC; CDR3aa: CASSPGLAGGETQYF
j_gene: TRBJ2-7; abundance: .; v_gene: TRBV5-1; len: 15; d_gene: .; CDR3nt: TGCGCCAGCAGCTTGGGGAGGGGGCGGGGATACGAGCAGTACTTC; CDR3aa: CASSLGRGRGYEQYF
j_gene: TRBJ2-7; abundance: .; v_gene: TRBV5-1; len: 15; d_gene: .; CDR3nt: TGCGCCAGCAGCTCAGACGGTACTTCAATCTACGAGCAGTACTTC; CDR3aa: CASSSDGTSIYEQYF
j_gene: TRBJ1-1; abundance: .; v_gene: TRBV6-5; len: 13; d_gene: .; CDR3nt: TGTGCCAGCAGCTCGGACAGCTACACTGAAGCTTTCTTT; CDR3aa: CASSSDSYTEAFF
j_gene: TRBJ2-6; abundance: once; v_gene: TRBV5-1; len: 18; d_gene: .; CDR3nt: TGCGCCAGCAGCTTTTGGACAGGGAGGGTCTCTGGGGCCAACGTCCTGACTTTC; CDR3aa: CASSFWTGRVSGANVLTF
j_gene: TRBJ1-2; abundance: .; v_gene: TRBV5-5; len: 15; d_gene: .; CDR3nt: TGTGCCAGCAGCCACACCGTGGGGCCTTACTATGGCTACACCTTC; CDR3aa: CASSHTVGPYYGYTF
j_gene: TRBJ2-1; abundance: .; v_gene: TRBV7-2; len: 13; d_gene: .; CDR3nt: TGTGCCAGCACCCCACAGGGACTGGGCGAGCAGTTCTTC; CDR3aa: CASTPQGLGEQFF
j_gene: TRBJ2-4; abundance: .; v_gene: TRBV5-6; len: 18; d_gene: .; CDR3nt: TGTGCCAGCAGTCAGAGGGGCAGCCAGATTCTAGCCAAAAACATTCGGTACTTC; CDR3aa: CASSQRGSQILAKNIRYF
j_gene: TRBJ2-1; abundance: few; v_gene: TRBV2; len: 14; d_gene: .; CDR3nt: TGTGCCAGCAGTCGGGACGAGGCTCGGGCTGAGCAGTTCTTC; CDR3aa: CASSRDEARAEQFF
j_gene: TRBJ2-5; abundance: .; v_gene: TRBV28; len: 16; d_gene: TRBD1; CDR3nt: TGTGCCAGCAGTCCTGCCGGGACAGGGATACAAGAGACCCAGTACTTC; CDR3aa: CASSPAGTGIQETQYF